The 10 T cell receptor beta chains given below trace back to one sample, sequenced in a study of blood T cell repertoires in COVID-19. Profiling relied on immunoSEQ multiplex PCR, and the TCRdb table lists in-frame clones only, not all of them. The table records about 180,000 clones, 80% to 90% of them present only once. The material sequenced was peripheral blood. The receptors stem from a man between 18 and 35 years old who had recovered from COVID-19.

This chain links TRBV7-2 with TRBJ2-4; 9 nucleotides line up with TRBD2. Germline lookup yields CDR1 SGHTA and CDR2 FQGNSA. Trimming at V came to 1 base and at J to 15 bases, leaving 7 bases not matched to a gene. The CDR3 runs 13 residues. CDR3 nucleotide sequence: TGTGCCAGCAGCTTAGGGAGCGCTAGCGGGATGTACTTC. Amino acids: CASSLGSASGMYF.

The gene calls are TRBV21-1 and TRBJ1-1. TRBV21-1 is a pseudogene locus. CDR3 length: 15 amino acids. In DNA form, the CDR3 reads TGTGCCAGCAGCAAAGGCATGGAGGGGAACACTGAAGCTTTCTTT. It yields the protein CASSKGMEGNTEAFF.

A word on this clone: The germline gene is not matched at one end of the junction; a read error may be the cause. The rearrangement joins TRBV10-3 to TRBJ2-1; 7 bases match TRBD2. The CDR3 is 15 residues long. Germline V CDR1 and CDR2: ENHRY, SYGVKD. CDR3 region: CAISGGESSYNEQFF. In nucleotides, the CDR3 is TGTGCCATTAGTGGGGGGGAGAGCTCCTACAATGAGCAGTTCTTC.

This sequence joins TRBV9 and TRBJ2-7; TRBD1 agrees at 7 bases. After removal of 4 bases from V and 0 bases from J, the junction contained 7 bases not matched to a gene. The V gene's germline CDR1 is SGDLS and CDR2 YYNGEE. The CDR3 sequence is 15 residues long. In DNA form, the CDR3 reads TGTGCCAGCAGCTCCCAGGACAGGAGCTCCTACGAGCAGTACTTC. It is translated as CASSSQDRSSYEQYF.

The DNA of the CDR3 is TGTGCCAGCAGCGTTGTAGGGGGAGTCTCCTACGAGCAGTACTTC. It is translated as CASSVVGGVSYEQYF. The V gene is TRBV11-2, the J gene TRBJ2-7; possibly TRBD1 for D (6 bases). The V end was cut by 5 bases, the J end by 0 bases, with 14 bases between. Germline-derived CDR1 and CDR2 are SGHAT and FQNNGV. CDR3 length equals 15 residues.

This rearrangement joins TRBV20-1 to TRBJ1-5; D is uncertain. The CDR3 consists of 14 residues. Germline V gene sequence: CDR1 DFQATT, CDR2 SNEGSKA (reference sequence). V was pared by 3 bases and J by 5 bases, with 14 bases between. The CDR3 protein is CSASGPEVDQPQHF. The DNA of the CDR3 is TGCAGTGCTAGTGGTCCCGAGGTCGATCAGCCCCAGCATTTT.

The chain joins TRBV6-5 to TRBJ2-1; unclear D gene. Germline lookup yields CDR1 MNHEY and CDR2 SVGAGI. This CDR3 has 15 residues. Trimming stripped 6 bases from V and 4 bases from J, with 16 bases between. The CDR3 nucleotides read TGTGCCAGCAGCCCCTCGGCAGGCCGTTACAATGAGCAGTTCTTC. This codes for CASSPSAGRYNEQFF.

This CDR3 is CASSPLSEAFF. The CDR3 nucleotides read TGTGCCAGCAGCCCGTTGTCTGAAGCTTTCTTT. This chain uses TRBV9 with TRBJ1-1; no firm D call. The CDR3 runs to 11 residues. V lost 4 bases to trimming and J lost 6 bases, with 7 bases between them. Germline V gives CDR1 SGDLS, CDR2 YYNGEE. The full variable domain, with the rest looked up from reference TRBV9 and TRBJ1-1, is DSGVTQTPKHLITATGQRVTLRCSPRSGDLSVYWYQQSLDQGLQFLIQYYNGEERAKGNILERFSAQQFPDLHSELNLSSLELGDSALYFCASSPLSEAFFGQGTRLTVV.

The rearrangement joins TRBV29-1 to TRBJ1-1; TRBD1 matches 7 bases. The CDR3 extends over 12 amino acids. Trimming cost V 5 bases and J 6 bases; bases outside gene matches: 6. The germline V gene has CDR1 SQVTM and CDR2 ANQGSEA. The CDR3 here is CSVLHRGAEAFF. The CDR3 coding sequence is TGCAGCGTTCTACACAGGGGAGCTGAAGCTTTCTTT.

J is TRBJ2-3 and V is TRBV4-3; 10 positions match TRBD2. Germline V gene data show CDR1 as LGHNA and CDR2 as YSLEER. This CDR3 has 14 residues. With 4 bases clipped from V and 4 bases from J, the junction kept 2 bases outside the gene matches. The CDR3 loop reads CASSLSGGADTQYF. The CDR3 nucleotides are TGCGCCAGCAGCCTAAGCGGGGGGGCAGATACGCAGTATTTT.